The present TCR beta chain was sequenced within a study of cytomegalovirus exposure and HLA in healthy donors. Study at large: The same platform was used for the 130 or so validation repertoires as for the 650 to 700 first-cohort repertoires, as reported in a later analysis.

Study-wide points: With high specificity and sensitivity, the classifier reportedly diagnosed cytomegalovirus status. Many donors carried some public TCRs, although rarity characterized most TCR sequences. Among TCR beta chains, those listed as cytomegalovirus-associated numbered approximately 150.

Assay used: immunoSEQ multiplex PCR; TCRdb lists only in-frame clones, some missing. The sample contains 250,000 to 400,000 clones, around 90% of which appear only once. Per the germline V gene, CDR1 is LNHDA and CDR2 is SQIVND (reference sequence). The CDR3 runs 14 residues. The V gene lost 3 bases and the J gene lost 3 bases, with 12 bases spanning the gap. Points on this clone: Its antigen remains unidentified.

The sequence derives from a woman aged 25 to 39 in good health and CMV-seropositive. V and J are TRBV19 and TRBJ2-7; D unresolved. The sequencing input was PBMCs. CDR3 DNA sequence: TGTGCCAGTAGTATCGCCAGCGCGTTCTACGAGCAGTACTTC. As protein: CASSIASAFYEQYF.